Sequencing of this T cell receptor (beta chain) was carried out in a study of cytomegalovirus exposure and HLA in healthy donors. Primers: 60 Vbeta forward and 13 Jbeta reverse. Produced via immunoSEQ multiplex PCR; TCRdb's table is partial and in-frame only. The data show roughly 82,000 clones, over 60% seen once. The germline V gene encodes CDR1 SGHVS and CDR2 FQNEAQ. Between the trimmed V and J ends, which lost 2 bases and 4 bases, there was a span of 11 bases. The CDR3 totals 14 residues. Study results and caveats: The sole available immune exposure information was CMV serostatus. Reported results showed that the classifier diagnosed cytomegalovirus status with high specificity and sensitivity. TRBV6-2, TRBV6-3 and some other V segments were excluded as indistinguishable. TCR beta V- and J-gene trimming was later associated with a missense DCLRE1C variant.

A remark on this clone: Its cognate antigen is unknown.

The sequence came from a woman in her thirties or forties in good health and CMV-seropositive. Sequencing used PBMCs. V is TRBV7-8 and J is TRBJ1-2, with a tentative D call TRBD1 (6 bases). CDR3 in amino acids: CASSLTGQTYGYTF. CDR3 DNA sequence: TGTGCCAGCAGCTTAACTGGACAGACCTATGGCTACACCTTC. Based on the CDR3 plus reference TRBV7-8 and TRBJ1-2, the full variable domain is GAGVSQSPRYKVAKRGQDVALRCDPISGHVSLFWYQQALGQGPEFLTYFQNEAQLDKSGLPSDRFFAERPEGSVSTLKIQRTQQEDSAVYLCASSLTGQTYGYTFGSGTRLTVV.